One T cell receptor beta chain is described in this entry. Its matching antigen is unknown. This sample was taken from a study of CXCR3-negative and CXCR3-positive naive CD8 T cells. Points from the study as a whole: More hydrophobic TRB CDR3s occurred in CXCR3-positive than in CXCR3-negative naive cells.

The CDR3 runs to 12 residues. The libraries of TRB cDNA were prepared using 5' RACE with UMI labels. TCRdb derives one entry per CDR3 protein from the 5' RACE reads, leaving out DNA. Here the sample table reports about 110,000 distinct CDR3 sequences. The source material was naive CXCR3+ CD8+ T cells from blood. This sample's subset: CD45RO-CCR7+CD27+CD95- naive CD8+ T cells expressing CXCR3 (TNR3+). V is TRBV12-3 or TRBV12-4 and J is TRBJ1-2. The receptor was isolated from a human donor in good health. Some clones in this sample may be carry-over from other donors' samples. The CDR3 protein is CASRDSGGGYTF.